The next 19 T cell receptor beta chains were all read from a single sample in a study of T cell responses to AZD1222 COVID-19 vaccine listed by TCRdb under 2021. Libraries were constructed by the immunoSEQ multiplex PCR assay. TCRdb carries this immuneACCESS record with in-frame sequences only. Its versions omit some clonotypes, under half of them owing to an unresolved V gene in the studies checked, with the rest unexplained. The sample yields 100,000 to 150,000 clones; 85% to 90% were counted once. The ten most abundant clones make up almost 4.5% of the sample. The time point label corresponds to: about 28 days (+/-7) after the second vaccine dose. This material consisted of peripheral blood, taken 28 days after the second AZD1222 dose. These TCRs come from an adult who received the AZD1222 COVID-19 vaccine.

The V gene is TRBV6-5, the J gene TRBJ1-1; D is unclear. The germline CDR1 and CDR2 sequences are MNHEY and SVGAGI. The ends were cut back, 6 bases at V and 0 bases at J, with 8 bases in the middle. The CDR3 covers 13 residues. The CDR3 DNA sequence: TGTGCCAGCAGCCCCACCCTGAACACTGAAGCTTTCTTT. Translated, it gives CASSPTLNTEAFF.

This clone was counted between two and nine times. CDR3 residues: CASSLAGGGVDQPQHF. CDR3 bases: TGTGCCAGCAGCTTAGCCGGCGGAGGGGTGGATCAGCCCCAGCATTTT. The chain combines TRBV7-8 with TRBJ1-5, with D perhaps TRBD1 (5 bases). CDR3 size: 16 residues. CDR1 and CDR2 (germline): SGHVS, FQNEAQ. V lost 0 bases to trimming and J lost 5 bases, with 14 bases between them.

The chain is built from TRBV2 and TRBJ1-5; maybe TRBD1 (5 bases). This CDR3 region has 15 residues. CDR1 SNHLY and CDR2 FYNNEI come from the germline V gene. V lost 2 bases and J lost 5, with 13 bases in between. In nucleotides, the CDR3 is TGTGCCAGCAGTGAACAGGCAGGGTCGTATCAGCCCCAGCATTTT. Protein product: CASSEQAGSYQPQHF.

The CDR3 nucleotides are TGTGCCAGCAGCTTAGAACAGGGGGCCTACGAGCAGTACTTC. It encodes CASSLEQGAYEQYF. This chain uses TRBV7-2 with TRBJ2-7, with TRBD1 matching 8 bases. The germline gives CDR1 SGHTA, CDR2 FQGNSA. The CDR3 runs to 14 residues. With 1 base clipped from V and 2 bases from J, the junction kept 1 base outside the gene matches. The full variable domain, completed using reference TRBV7-2 and TRBJ2-7, is GAGVSQSPSNKVTEKGKDVELRCDPISGHTALYWYRQSLGQGLEFLIYFQGNSAPDKSGLPSDRFSAERTGGSVSTLTIQRTQQEDSAVYLCASSLEQGAYEQYFGPGTRLTVT.

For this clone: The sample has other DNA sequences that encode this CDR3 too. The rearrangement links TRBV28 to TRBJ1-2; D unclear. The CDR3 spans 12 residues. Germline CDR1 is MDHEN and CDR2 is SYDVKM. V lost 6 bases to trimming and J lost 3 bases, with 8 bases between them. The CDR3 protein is CASSLADYGYTF. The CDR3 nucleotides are TGTGCCAGCAGCCTTGCTGACTATGGCTACACCTTC.

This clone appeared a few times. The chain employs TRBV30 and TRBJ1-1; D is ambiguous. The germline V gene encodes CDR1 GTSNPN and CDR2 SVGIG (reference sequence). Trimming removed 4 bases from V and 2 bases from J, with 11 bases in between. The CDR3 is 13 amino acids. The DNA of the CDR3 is TGTGCCTGGAAGTTAGAACGTAACACTGAAGCTTTCTTT. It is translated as CAWKLERNTEAFF.

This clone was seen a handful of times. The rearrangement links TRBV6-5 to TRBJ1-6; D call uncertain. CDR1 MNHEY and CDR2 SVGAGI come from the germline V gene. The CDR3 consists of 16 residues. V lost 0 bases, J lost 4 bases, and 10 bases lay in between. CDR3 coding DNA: TGTGCCAGCAGTTACTCGGCGGAAGCATATAATTCACCCCTCCACTTT. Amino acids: CASSYSAEAYNSPLHF.

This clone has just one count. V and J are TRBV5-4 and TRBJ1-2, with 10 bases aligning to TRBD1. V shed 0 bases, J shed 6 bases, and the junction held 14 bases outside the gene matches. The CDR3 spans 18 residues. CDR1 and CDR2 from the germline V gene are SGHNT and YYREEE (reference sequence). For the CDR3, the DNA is TGTGCCAGCAGCTTGGGGGGGTCGGGACAGGGGCCCATTAATGGCTACACCTTC. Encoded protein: CASSLGGSGQGPINGYTF.

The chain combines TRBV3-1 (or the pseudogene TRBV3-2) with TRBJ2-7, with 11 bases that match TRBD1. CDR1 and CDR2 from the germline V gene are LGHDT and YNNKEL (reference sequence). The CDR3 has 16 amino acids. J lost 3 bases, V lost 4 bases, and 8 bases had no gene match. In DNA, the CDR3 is TGTGCCAGCAGCCGATTGGACAGGGGGCGCGACTACGAGCAGTACTTC. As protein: CASSRLDRGRDYEQYF.

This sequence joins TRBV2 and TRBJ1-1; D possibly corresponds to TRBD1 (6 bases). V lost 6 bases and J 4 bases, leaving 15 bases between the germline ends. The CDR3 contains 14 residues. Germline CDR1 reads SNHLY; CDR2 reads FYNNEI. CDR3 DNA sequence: TGTGCCAGCAGCGTTAGGGGGGCGGGCACTGAAGCTTTCTTT. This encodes CASSVRGAGTEAFF.

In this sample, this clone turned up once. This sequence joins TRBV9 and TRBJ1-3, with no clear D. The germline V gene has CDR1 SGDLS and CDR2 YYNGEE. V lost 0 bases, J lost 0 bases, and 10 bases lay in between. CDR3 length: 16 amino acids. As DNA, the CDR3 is TGTGCCAGCAGCGTAGACCGGGCAAACTCTGGAAACACCATATATTTT. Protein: CASSVDRANSGNTIYF.

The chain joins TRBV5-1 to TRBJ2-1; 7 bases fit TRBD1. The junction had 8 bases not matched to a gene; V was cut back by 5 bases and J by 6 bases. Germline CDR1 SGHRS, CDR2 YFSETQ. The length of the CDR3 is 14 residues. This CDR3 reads CASSSTGAGNEQFF. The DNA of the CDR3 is TGCGCCAGCAGTTCTACAGGGGCGGGCAATGAGCAGTTCTTC.

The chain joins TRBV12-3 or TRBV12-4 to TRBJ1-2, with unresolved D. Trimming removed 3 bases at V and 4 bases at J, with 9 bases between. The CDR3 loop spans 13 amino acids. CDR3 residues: CASSLDLLYGYTF. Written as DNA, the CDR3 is TGTGCCAGCAGTTTGGATCTCCTCTATGGCTACACCTTC.

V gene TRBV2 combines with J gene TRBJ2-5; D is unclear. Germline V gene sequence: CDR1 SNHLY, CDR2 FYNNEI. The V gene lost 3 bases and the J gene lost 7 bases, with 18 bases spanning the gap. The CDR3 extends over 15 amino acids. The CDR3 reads CASSDGSGSFGTQYF. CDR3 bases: TGTGCCAGCAGTGATGGGTCAGGATCATTTGGGACCCAGTACTTC.

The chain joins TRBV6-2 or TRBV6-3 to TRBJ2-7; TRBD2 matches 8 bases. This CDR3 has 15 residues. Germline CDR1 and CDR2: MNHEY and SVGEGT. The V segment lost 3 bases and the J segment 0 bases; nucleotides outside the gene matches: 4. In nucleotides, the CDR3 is TGTGCCAGCAGTTATTTAGCGGGGCCCTCCTACGAGCAGTACTTC. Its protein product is CASSYLAGPSYEQYF.

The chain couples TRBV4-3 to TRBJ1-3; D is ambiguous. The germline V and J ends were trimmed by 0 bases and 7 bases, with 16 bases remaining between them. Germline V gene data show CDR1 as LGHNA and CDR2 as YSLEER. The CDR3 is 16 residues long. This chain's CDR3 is CASSQDRGGPTNTIYF. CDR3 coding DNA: TGCGCCAGCAGCCAAGATCGGGGAGGCCCGACGAACACCATATATTTT.

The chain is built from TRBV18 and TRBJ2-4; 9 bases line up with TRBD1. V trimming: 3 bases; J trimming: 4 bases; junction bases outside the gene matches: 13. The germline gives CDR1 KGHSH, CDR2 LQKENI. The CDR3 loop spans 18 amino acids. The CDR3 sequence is CASSPFLETGTGKNIQYF. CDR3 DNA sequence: TGTGCCAGCTCACCTTTCCTTGAAACCGGGACAGGGAAAAACATTCAGTACTTC.

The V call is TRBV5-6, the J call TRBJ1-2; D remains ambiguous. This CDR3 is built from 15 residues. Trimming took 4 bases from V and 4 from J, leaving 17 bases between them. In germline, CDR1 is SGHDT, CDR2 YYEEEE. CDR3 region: CASSPGAPRSYGYTF. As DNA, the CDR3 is TGTGCCAGCAGCCCGGGAGCCCCACGGTCCTATGGCTACACCTTC.

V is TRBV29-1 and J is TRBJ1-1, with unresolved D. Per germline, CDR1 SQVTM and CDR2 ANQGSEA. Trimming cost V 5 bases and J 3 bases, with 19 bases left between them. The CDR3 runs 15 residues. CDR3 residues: CSVRRTASPDTEAFF. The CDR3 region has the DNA TGCAGCGTTAGGCGGACGGCCTCGCCGGACACTGAAGCTTTCTTT.